The 3 T cell receptor beta chains reported below all come from one sample, sequenced in a study of post-analysis software for immune sequencing data. Findings of the study overall: A handful of TRBV segments appeared more often in patients than in controls, and TRBV5-6, TRBV5-1 and TRBV20-1 were among these.

Prepared libraries of TCR beta cDNA carried unique molecular identifiers. One entry per CDR3 protein results from TCRdb running MiXCR on the PCR reads. The repertoire holds 600,000 to 750,000 distinct CDR3 sequences, with over 45% as singletons. Which antigens these TCRs recognize remains unknown. Source material: blood. These receptors all stem from a girl aged 2 to 10 with multiple sclerosis.

The rearrangement joins TRBV14 to TRBJ2-3; D perhaps matches TRBD2 (6 bases). CDR1 SGHDN and CDR2 FVKESK come from the germline V gene. CDR3 size: 15 residues. Trimming shortened V by 5 bases and J by 5 bases, and 17 bases separated the two germline ends. As DNA, the CDR3 is TGTGCCAGCAGCACCGGGACCCCCGGGAGAGATACGCAGTATTTT. Translated: CASSTGTPGRDTQYF.

V is TRBV7-2 and J is TRBJ2-5; D is possibly TRBD2 (5 bases). The germline V gene has CDR1 SGHTA and CDR2 FQGNSA. This CDR3 is built from 14 residues. V was shortened by 5 bases and J by 5 bases, with 15 bases between the two germline ends. This CDR3 reads CASSRGNTGETQYF. The CDR3 nucleotides read TGTGCCAGCAGCCGCGGAAACACGGGGGAGACCCAGTACTTC.

CDR3 bases: TGTGCCATCAGTGCAAGAGGGGTCACTGGGGCCAACGTCCTGACTTTC. As protein: CAISARGVTGANVLTF. The chain is built from TRBV10-3 and TRBJ2-6, with D tentatively TRBD1 or TRBD2 (5 bases each). This CDR3 has 16 amino acids. V lost 4 bases to trimming and J lost 2 bases, with 12 bases between them. Germline CDR1 ENHRY, CDR2 SYGVKD.